This T cell receptor beta chain is from a study of technical replicates of blood from several donors. Produced via immunoSEQ multiplex PCR; TCRdb's table is partial and in-frame only. The data contain 80,000 to 95,000 clones, 90% to 98% of them singletons. The sample comprised T cells isolated from PBMCs. This receptor was identified in a human donor in good health.

CDR3 coding DNA: TGTGCCAGCAGCTTATATCTATCCGGGACAGGGGGCGACTATGGCTACACCTTC. Amino acid sequence: CASSLYLSGTGGDYGYTF. The chain has TRBV7-8 and TRBJ1-2; 12 bases fit TRBD1. The CDR3 totals 18 residues. Germline CDR1 SGHVS, CDR2 FQNEAQ. Germline trimming cut 2 bases from V and 3 bases from J; bases unmatched to any gene: 10.